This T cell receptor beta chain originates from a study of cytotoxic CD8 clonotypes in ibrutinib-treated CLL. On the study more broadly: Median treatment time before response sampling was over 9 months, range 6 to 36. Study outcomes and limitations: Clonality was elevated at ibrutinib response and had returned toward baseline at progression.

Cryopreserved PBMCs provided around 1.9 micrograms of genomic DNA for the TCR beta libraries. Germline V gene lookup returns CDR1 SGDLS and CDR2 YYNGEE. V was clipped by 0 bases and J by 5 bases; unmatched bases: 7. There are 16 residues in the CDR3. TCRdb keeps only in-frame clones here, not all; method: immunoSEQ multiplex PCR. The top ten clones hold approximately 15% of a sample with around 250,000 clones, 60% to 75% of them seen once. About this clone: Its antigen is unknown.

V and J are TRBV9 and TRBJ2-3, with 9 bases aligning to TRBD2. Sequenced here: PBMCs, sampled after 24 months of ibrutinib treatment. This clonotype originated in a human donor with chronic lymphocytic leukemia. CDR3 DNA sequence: TGTGCCAGCAGCGTAGGCCTAGCGGGATCTGGAGATACGCAGTATTTT. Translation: CASSVGLAGSGDTQYF.